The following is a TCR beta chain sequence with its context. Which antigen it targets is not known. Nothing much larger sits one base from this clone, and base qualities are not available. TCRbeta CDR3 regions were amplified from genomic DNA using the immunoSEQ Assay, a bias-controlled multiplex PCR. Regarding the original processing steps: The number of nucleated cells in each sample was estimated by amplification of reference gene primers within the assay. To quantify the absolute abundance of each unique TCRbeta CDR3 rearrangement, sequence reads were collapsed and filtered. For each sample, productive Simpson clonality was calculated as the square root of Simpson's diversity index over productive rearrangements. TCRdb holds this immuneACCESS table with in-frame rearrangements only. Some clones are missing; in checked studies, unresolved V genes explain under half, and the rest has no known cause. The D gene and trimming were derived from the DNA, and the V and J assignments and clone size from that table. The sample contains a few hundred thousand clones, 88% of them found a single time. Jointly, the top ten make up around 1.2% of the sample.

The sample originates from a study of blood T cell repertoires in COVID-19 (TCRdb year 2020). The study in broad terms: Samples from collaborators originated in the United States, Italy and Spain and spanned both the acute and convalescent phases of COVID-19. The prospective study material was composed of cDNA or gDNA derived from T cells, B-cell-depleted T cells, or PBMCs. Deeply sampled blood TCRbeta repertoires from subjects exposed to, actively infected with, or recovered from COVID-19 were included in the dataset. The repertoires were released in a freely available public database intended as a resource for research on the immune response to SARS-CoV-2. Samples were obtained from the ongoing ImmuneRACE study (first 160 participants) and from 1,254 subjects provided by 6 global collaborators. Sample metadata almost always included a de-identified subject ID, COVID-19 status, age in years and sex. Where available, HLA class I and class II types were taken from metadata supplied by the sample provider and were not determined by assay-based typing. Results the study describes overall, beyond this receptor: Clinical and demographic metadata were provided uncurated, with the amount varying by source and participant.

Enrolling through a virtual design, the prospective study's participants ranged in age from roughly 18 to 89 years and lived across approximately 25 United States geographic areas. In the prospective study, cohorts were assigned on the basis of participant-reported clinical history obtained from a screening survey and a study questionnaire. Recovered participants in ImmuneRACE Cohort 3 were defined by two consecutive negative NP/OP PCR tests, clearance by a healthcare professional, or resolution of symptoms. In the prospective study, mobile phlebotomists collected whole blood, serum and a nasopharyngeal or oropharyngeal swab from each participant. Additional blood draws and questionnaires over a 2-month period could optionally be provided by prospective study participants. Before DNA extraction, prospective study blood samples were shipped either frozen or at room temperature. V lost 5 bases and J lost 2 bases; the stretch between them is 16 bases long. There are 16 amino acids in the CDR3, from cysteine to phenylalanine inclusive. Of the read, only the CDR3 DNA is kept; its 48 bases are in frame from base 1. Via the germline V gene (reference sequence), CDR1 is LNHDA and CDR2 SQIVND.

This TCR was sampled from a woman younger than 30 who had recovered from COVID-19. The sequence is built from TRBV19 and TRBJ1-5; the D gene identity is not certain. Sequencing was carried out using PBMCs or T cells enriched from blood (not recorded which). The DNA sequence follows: TGTGCCAGTAGTTCATTCACGGGTGGAGGCAATCAGCCCCAGCATTTT. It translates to CASSSFTGGGNQPQHF.